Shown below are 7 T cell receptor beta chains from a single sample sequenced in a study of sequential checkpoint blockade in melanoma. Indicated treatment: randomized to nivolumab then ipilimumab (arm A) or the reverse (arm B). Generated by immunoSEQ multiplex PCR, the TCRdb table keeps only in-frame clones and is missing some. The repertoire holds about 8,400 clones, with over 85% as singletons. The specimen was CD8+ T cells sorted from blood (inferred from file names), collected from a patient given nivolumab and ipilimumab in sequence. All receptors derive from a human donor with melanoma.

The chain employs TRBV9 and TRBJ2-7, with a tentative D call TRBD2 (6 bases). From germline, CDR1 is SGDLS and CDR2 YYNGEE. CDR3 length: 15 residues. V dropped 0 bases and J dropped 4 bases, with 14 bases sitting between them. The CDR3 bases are TGTGCCAGCAGCGTAGGGGCGACGGAGGGTTACGAGCAGTACTTC. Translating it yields CASSVGATEGYEQYF.

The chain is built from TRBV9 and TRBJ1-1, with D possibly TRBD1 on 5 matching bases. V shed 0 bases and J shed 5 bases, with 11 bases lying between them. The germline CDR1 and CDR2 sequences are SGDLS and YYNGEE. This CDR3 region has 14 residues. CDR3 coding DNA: TGTGCCAGCAGCGTAGTGGGACTGGGGACTGAAGCTTTCTTT. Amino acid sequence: CASSVVGLGTEAFF.

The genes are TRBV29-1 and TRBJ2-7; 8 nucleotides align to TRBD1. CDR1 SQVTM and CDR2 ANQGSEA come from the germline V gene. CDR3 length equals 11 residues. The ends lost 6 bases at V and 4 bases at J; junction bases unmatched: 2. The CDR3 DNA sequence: TGCAGCGTCCGGACAGGGTACGAGCAGTACTTC. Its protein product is CSVRTGYEQYF.

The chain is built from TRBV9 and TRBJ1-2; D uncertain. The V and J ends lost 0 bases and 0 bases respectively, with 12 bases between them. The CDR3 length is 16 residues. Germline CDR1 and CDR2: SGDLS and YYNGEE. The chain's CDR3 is CASSVAVDSTNYGYTF. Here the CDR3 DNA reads TGTGCCAGCAGCGTAGCGGTAGACTCTACTAACTATGGCTACACCTTC.

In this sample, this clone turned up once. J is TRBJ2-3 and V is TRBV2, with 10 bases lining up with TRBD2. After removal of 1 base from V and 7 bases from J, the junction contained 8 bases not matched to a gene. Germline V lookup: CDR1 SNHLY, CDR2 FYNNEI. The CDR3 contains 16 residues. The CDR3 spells CASSEGPAGGPNTQYF. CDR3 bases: TGTGCCAGCAGTGAAGGCCCAGCGGGAGGGCCTAATACGCAGTATTTT. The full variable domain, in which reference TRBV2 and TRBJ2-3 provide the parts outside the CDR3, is EPEVTQTPSHQVTQMGQEVILRCVPISNHLYFYWYRQILGQKVEFLVSFYNNEISEKSEIFDDQFSVERPDGSNFTLKIRSTKLEDSAMYFCASSEGPAGGPNTQYFGPGTRLTVL.

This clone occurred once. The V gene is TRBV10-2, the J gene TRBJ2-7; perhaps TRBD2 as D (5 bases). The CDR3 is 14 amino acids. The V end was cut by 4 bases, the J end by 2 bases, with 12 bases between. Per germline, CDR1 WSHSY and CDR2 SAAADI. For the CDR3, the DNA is TGCGCCAGCAGTGCTCCGGGGAAAGCCTACGAGCAGTACGTC. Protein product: CASSAPGKAYEQYV.

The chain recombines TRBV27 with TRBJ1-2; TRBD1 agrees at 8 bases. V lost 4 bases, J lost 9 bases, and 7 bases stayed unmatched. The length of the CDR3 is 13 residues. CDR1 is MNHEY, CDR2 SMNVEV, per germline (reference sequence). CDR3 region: CASSSQGAISYTF. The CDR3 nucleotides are TGTGCCAGCAGTTCCCAGGGGGCGATTAGCTACACCTTC.